The sequence of this T cell receptor (beta chain) was determined in a study of shared clonotypes between healthy human individuals. For each subset, genomic DNA was distributed in equal portions over several immunoSEQ plates. Sequencing used immunoSEQ multiplex PCR; TCRdb keeps in-frame clones, though not all of them. Here the sample spans some 1.1 million clones, approximately 75% being singletons. The clonotype was recovered from a man aged 18 to 30 in good health. Some clones in this sample may be carry-over from other donors' samples. Input material: memory CD4+ T cells from PBMCs. Noted subset: CD45RA-negative fraction.

The CDR3: CASSRAGTASYEQYF. DNA of the CDR3: TGTGCCAGCAGCCGAGCCGGGACCGCTAGCTACGAGCAGTACTTC. The J gene is TRBJ2-7, the V gene TRBV7-9, with D perhaps matching TRBD1 or TRBD2 (5 bases each). The germline V and J ends were trimmed by 5 bases and 3 bases, with 17 bases remaining between them. The CDR3 runs 15 residues. Per germline, CDR1 SEHNR and CDR2 FQNEAQ (reference sequence). The full variable domain, in which reference TRBV7-9 and TRBJ2-7 provide the parts outside the CDR3, is DTGVSQNPRHKITKRGQNVTFRCDPISEHNRLYWYRQTLGQGPEFLTYFQNEAQLEKSRLLSDRFSAERPKGSFSTLEIQRTEQGDSAMYLCASSRAGTASYEQYFGPGTRLTVT.